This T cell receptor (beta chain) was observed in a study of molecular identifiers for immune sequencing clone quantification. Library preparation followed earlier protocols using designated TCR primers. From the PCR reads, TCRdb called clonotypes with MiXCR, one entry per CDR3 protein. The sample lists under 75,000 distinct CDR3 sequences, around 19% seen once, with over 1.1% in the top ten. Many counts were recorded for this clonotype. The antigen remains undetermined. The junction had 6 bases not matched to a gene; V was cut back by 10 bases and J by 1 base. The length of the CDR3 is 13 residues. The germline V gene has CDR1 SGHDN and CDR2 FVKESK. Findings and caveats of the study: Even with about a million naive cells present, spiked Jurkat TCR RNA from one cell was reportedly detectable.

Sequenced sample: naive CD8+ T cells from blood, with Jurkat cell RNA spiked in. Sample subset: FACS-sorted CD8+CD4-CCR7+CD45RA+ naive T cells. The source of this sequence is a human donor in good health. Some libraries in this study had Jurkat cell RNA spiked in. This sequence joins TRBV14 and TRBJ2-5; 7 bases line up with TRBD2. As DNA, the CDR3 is TGTGCCACCCGGTCTAGCGGCCAAGAGACCCAGTACTTC. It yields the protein CATRSSGQETQYF.